This TCR delta chain was identified in a study of Vδ1+ human thymocytes. Study-wide results and caveats: Bulk repertoire data may be misinterpreted because of unexpected Vdelta2 sequences. Thymic TRG and TRD repertoires appeared highly polyclonal. Thymic delta-chain repertoires held approximately 20% Vdelta2 sequences and few Vdelta3, despite high sort purity.

Between the trimmed V and J ends, which lost 1 base and 3 bases, there was a span of 33 bases. Germline V gene sequence: CDR1 TSWWSYY, CDR2 QGS. The CDR3 has 22 amino acids. On this clone: Its cognate antigen is unknown.

Thymocytes were sorted as CD3+ TCRVdelta1+ TCRVdelta2- after alphabeta T cell depletion. Between roughly 98% and 99.6% of sorted thymocytes were Vdelta1+. Sequences come from RNA converted to cDNA by reverse transcription. Multiplex PCR used pooled V-gene forward primers and a constant-region reverse primer to amplify CDR3s. TCRdb redid clone calling on the multiplex PCR reads using CATT. The table lists under 85,000 delta-chain clones, approximately 30% of them singletons, with more than 0.25% in the top ten. The specimen sequenced was Vdelta1+ gamma-delta thymocytes from the thymus. Subset indicated: FACS-sorted CD3+ TCRalphabeta- TCRVdelta1+ TCRVdelta2- thymocytes. The J gene is TRDJ1, the V gene TRDV1; D perhaps matches TRDD2 (7 bases). The sequence was collected from a boy under two years old who had congenital heart surgery. The CDR3 nucleotides read TGTGCTCTTGGGGAACGGCCCCTTCCTTACAACTGGCGGATACTGACCGCCGATAAACTCATCTTT. As protein: CALGERPLPYNWRILTADKLIF.